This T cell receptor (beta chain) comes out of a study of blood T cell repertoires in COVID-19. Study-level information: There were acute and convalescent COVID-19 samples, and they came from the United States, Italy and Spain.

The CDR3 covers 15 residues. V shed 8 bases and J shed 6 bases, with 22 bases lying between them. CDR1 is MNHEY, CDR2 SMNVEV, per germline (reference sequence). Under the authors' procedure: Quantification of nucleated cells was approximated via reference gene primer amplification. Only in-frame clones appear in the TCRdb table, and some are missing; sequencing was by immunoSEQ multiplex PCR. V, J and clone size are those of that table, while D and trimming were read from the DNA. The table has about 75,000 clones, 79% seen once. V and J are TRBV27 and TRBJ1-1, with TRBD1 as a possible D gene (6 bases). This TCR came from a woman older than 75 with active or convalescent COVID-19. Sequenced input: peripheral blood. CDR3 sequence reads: CASSRAGARSAEAFF. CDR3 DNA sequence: TGTGCCAGCTCCCGGGCAGGGGCCCGCTCGGCTGAAGCTTTCTTT.